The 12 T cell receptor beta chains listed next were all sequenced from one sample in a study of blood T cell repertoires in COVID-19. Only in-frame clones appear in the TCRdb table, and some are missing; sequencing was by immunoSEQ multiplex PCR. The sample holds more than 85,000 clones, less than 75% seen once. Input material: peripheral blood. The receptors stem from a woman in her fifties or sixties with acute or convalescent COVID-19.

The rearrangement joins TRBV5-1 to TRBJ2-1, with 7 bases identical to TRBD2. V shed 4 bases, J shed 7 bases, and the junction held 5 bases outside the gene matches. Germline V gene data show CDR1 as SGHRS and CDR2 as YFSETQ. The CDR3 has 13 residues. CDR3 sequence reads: CASSGEGMNEQFF. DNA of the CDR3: TGCGCCAGCAGCGGGGAGGGTATGAATGAGCAGTTCTTC.

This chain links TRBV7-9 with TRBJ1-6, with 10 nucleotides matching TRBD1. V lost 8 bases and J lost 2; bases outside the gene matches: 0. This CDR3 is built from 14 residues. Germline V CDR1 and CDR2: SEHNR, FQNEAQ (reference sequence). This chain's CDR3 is CASGQGAYNSPLHF. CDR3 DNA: TGTGCCAGCGGACAGGGGGCCTATAATTCACCCCTCCACTTT.

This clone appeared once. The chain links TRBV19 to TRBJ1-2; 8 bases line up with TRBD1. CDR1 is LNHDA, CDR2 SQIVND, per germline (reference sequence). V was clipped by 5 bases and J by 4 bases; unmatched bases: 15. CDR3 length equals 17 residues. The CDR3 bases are TGTGCCAGTAGTTCGCGGACAGTTGGGACAGGAGGCTATGGCTACACCTTC. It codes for CASSSRTVGTGGYGYTF.

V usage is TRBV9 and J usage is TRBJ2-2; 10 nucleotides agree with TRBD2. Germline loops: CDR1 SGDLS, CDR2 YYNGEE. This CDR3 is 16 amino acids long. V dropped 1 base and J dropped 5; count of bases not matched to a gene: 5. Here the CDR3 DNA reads TGTGCCAGCAGCGTACTAGCGGGGGCCCCTACCGGGGAGCTGTTTTTT. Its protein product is CASSVLAGAPTGELFF.

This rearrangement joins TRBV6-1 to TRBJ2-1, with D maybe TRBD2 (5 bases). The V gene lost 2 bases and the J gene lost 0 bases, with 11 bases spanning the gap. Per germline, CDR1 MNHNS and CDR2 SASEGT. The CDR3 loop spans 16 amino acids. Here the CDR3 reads CASSEQVGSSYNEQFF. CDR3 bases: TGTGCCAGCAGTGAACAAGTGGGGAGCTCCTACAATGAGCAGTTCTTC.

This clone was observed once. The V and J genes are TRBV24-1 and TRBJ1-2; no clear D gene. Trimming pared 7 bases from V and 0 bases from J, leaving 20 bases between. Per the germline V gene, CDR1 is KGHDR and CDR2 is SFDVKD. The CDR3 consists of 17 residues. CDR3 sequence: CATSEYRQDRANYGYTF. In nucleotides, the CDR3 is TGTGCCACCAGCGAGTATAGGCAGGATAGAGCTAACTATGGCTACACCTTC.

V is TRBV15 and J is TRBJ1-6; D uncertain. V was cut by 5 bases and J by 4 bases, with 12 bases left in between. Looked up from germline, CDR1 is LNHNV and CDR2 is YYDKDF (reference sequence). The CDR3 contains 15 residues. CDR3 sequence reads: CATSARDDYNSPLHF. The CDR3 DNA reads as TGTGCCACCAGCGCCCGCGATGATTATAATTCACCCCTCCACTTT. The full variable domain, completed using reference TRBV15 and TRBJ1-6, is DAMVIQNPRYQVTQFGKPVTLSCSQTLNHNVMYWYQQKSSQAPKLLFHYYDKDFNNEADTPDNFQSRRPNTSFCFLDIRSPGLGDTAMYLCATSARDDYNSPLHFGNGTRLTVT.

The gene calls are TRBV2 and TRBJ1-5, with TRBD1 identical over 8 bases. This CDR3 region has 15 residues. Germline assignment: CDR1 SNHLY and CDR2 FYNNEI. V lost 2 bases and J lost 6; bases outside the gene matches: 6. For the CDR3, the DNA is TGTGCCAGCAGTGAATTGACAGGGGTAAGTCAGCCCCAGCATTTT. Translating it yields CASSELTGVSQPQHF. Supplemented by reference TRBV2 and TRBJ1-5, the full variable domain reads EPEVTQTPSHQVTQMGQEVILRCVPISNHLYFYWYRQILGQKVEFLVSFYNNEISEKSEIFDDQFSVERPDGSNFTLKIRSTKLEDSAMYFCASSELTGVSQPQHFGDGTRLSIL.

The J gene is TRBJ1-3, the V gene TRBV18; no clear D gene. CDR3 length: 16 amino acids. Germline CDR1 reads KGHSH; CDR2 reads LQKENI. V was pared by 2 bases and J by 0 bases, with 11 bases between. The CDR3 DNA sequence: TGTGCCAGCTCACCAGGTCTTTTGAGCTCTGGAAACACCATATATTTT. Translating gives CASSPGLLSSGNTIYF.

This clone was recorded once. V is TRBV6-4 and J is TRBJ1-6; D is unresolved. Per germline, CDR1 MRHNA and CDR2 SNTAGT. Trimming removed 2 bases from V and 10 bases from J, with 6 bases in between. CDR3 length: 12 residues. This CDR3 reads CASSDLGSPLHF. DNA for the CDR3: TGTGCCAGCAGTGACCTAGGATCACCCCTCCACTTT.

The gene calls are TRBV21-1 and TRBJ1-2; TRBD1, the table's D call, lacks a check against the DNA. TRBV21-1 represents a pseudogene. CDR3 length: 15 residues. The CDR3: CASSKRDSSNYGYTF. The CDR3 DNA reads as TGTGCCAGCAGCAAACGGGACAGCTCTAACTATGGCTACACCTTC.

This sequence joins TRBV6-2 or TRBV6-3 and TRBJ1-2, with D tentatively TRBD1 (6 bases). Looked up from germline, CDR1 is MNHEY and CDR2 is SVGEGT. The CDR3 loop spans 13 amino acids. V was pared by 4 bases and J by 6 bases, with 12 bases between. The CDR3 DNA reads TGTGCCAGCAGTTCCGACAGGTACCATGGCTACACCTTC. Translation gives CASSSDRYHGYTF.